This T cell receptor (beta chain) was recovered during a study of CD8+ T cells in alopecia areata. Study-wide points: Scalp clonality and expanded CD8+ clones among the top 100 were significantly decreased by tofacitinib.

Treatment reported: oral pan-JAK inhibitor, 5-10 mg twice daily. Following RNA extraction, reverse transcription yielded cDNA that acted as the sequencing template. Using immunoSEQ multiplex PCR, the repertoire was profiled, and TCRdb retains in-frame clones only, with some absent. Of roughly 150,000 clones listed, around 50% are singletons. With respect to this clone: Its specificity is not known.

CDR1 SQVTM and CDR2 ANQGSEA come from the germline V gene. This CDR3 spans 11 amino acids. The V gene lost 7 bases and the J gene lost 0 bases, with 6 bases spanning the gap. The sequenced sample was CD8+ T cells sorted from blood, obtained at week 4, from a patient treated with tofacitinib. J is TRBJ1-1 and V is TRBV29-1; D unresolved. This TCR was sampled from a human donor with alopecia areata. The CDR3 region is CSGTLNTEAFF. In DNA, the CDR3 is TGCAGCGGGACTCTGAACACTGAAGCTTTCTTT.